One T cell receptor beta chain is described in this entry. Its binding antigen is unknown. There are no base qualities to consult, and no much larger clone falls within one base. A FACSAria II was used to sort memory CD4+ T cells, defined as single viable CD3+CD4+CD8-CD45RO+ cells. CMV serostatus was determined with a Roche Elecsys assay detecting serum IgG against CMV pp150, pp28, p38 and p52. Following thawing, total CD4+ T cells were enriched through positive selection using CD4 magnetic microbeads. Samples originated from another study that specifically interrogated the CD4+ T cell memory repertoire. Peripheral blood mononuclear cells were isolated and cryopreserved following standard operating procedures; serum was stored at -80 °C. The staining relied on CD3-PerCP (BW264/56), CD4-APC (RPA-T4), CD45RO-PE (UCHT1) and CD8-Pacific Orange (3B5) antibodies, and Sytox blue was used to exclude non-viable cells.

These data are taken from a study of memory CD4+ T cells and cytomegalovirus serostatus (dated by TCRdb to between 2019 and 2020). Describing the broader study: The cohort comprised some 35 healthy Belgian adults, 9 CMV seropositive and some 24 CMV seronegative. To replicate a published TCR-based CMV serostatus classifier, the researchers sequenced the CD4+ memory TCRbeta repertoires of a Belgian cohort whose cytomegalovirus serostatus was known.

CDR1 and CDR2 are read off the germline V gene as LGHNT and FRNRAP. Measured from the cysteine to the phenylalanine, the CDR3 is 16 residues long. CDR3 DNA is the only sequence kept; it has 48 bases, read in frame from the first base. V drops 0 bases and J drops 4 bases, leaving 12 bases in between. The Quick-DNA Microprep Kit was used to extract genomic DNA from the sorted cells. TCRbeta DNA was amplified with the immunoSEQ hsTCRbeta kit following the manufacturer's protocol. TCRbeta libraries were sequenced on an Illumina MiSeq instrument. The study's processing was this. Following removal of out-of-frame sequences, roughly 2 million distinct TCRbeta sequences were retained, with an average of roughly 70,000 per individual. Each individual was scored using the number of roughly 150 previously reported CMV-associated TCRbeta sequences that the individual carried and the total number of productive distinct TCRbeta sequences. A beta-binomial model was reimplemented in Python, and scikit-learn random forests with default parameters were trained on data from the US cohort. On the Belgian cohort, classifier performance was reported as the median AUC, along with percentile confidence intervals, across 10,000 bootstrap iterations. The clones in this table, taken by TCRdb from immuneACCESS, are in-frame only. Not every clone is retained; where verified, under half of the shortfall comes from an unresolved V gene, and the cause of the rest is unknown. V, J and clone size reflect that table, while D and trimming were determined from the DNA. The sample table holds about 39,000 clones, of which nearly 80% were seen once. The leading ten clones occupy less than 0.85% of the sample.

Study-level results and caveats: A median bootstrapped AUC of almost 0.96 with a 95% CI of 0.76-1.00 was achieved on the Belgian cohort by the original-framework classifier. The results were read as suggesting that the CMV-associated TCR signature is, for the most part, present in the CD4+ memory repertoire. Of over 150 previously reported CMV-associated TCRbeta sequences, around 67 appeared in the CD4+ memory repertoires, each in one to five individuals. Only CD4+CD45RO+ memory cells were sequenced, in contrast to the original study, in which naive and memory CD4+ and CD8+ populations were covered. For predicting CMV serostatus, the median bootstrapped AUC was roughly 0.96 using the original framework and about 0.89 using a US-trained random forest.

This TCR derives from an adult in good health and CMV-seronegative. The specimen sequenced was memory CD4+ T cells from blood. The chain employs TRBV12-5 and TRBJ1-4, and perhaps TRBD1 as D gene, on 6 matching bases. The sequenced DNA is TGTGCTAGTGGTTTGGTACTGACAGGACTTAATGAAAAACTGTTTTTT. Its protein product is CASGLVLTGLNEKLFF.